These 3 T cell receptor beta chains were all obtained from the same sample, sequenced in a study of cytomegalovirus exposure and HLA in healthy donors. PCR involved 60 Vbeta and 13 Jbeta primers. The table came from immunoSEQ multiplex PCR; TCRdb's copy has only in-frame clones and leaves some out. The data contain 150,000 or so clones, 65% to 80% of them singletons. Sequencing was done on a sample of PBMCs. The source of these receptors is a male donor in good health and CMV-seronegative.

This chain joins TRBV27 and TRBJ1-5; weak D call: TRBD1 (6 bases). Trimming shortened V by 6 bases and J by 3 bases, and 12 bases separated the two germline ends. The CDR3 has 14 residues. Per germline, CDR1 MNHEY and CDR2 SMNVEV (reference sequence). The CDR3 nucleotides read TGTGCCAGCAGAAGCAGGGGCAACAATCAGCCCCAGCATTTT. The encoded protein is CASRSRGNNQPQHF.

CDR3 in amino acids: CASSSGTAIYEQYF. In DNA form, the CDR3 reads TGTGCCAGCAGCTCCGGGACAGCCATCTACGAGCAGTACTTC. The chain combines TRBV6-5 with TRBJ2-7; 7 bases are shared with TRBD1. Trimming at V came to 6 bases and at J to 3 bases, leaving 8 bases not matched to a gene. There are 14 residues in the CDR3. The germline V gene has CDR1 MNHEY and CDR2 SVGAGI.

This chain connects TRBV27 to TRBJ1-2; tentatively, D is TRBD1 (6 bases). CDR1 is MNHEY and CDR2 is SMNVEV in the germline V gene (reference sequence). The V and J ends lost 6 bases and 4 bases respectively, with 12 bases between them. The CDR3 consists of 13 residues. The CDR3 loop reads CASSYGQTYGYTF. The CDR3 DNA reads as TGTGCCAGCAGCTATGGACAGACCTATGGCTACACCTTC.